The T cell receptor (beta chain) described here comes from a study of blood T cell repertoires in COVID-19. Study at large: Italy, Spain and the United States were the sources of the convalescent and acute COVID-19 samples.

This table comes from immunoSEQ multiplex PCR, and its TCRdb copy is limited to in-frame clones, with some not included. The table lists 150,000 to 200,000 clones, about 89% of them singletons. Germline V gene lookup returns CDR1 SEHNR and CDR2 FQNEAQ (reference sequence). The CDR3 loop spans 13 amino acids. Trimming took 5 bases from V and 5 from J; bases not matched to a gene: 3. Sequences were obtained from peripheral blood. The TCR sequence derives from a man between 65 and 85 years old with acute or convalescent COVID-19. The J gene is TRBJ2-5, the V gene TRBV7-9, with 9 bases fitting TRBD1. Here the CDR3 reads CASSPGQGETQYF. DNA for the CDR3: TGTGCCAGCAGCCCCGGACAGGGGGAGACCCAGTACTTC.